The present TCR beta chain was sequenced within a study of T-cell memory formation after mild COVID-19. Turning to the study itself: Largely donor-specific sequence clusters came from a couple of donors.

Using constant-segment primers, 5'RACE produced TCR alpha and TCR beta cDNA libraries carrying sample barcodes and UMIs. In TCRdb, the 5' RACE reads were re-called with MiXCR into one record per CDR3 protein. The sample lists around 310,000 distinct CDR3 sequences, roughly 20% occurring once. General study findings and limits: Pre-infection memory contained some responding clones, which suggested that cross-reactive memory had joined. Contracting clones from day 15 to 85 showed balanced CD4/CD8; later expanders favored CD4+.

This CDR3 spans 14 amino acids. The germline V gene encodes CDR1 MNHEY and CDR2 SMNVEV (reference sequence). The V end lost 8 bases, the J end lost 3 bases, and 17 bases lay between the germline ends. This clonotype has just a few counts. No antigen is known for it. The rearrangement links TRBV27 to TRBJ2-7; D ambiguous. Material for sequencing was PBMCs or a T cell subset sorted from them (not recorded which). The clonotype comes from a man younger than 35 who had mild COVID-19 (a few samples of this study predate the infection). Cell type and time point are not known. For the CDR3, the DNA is TGTGCCAGCGCACGGTTGGGTCAGCTCTACGAGCAGTACTTC. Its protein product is CASARLGQLYEQYF.